The present T cell receptor beta chain was sequenced within a study of resident and recirculating memory T cells in vitiligo. Whole-study context: Genomic DNA was extracted from whole homogenized samples, with no cell sorting.

Stable patients also lacked confetti depigmentation, a sign of active vitiligo. V shed 0 bases and J shed 7 bases, with 5 bases lying between them. Germline lookup yields CDR1 SGHDT and CDR2 YYEEEE. The CDR3 is 11 amino acids. The method was immunoSEQ multiplex PCR; TCRdb's version includes in-frame clones alone and lacks a portion of them. The top ten hold 4% to 5.5% of the sample, which has 72,000 or so clones, about 91% seen once. The sequenced sample was blood. The rearrangement joins TRBV5-6 to TRBJ2-7; D is ambiguous. The TCR sequence derives from a male donor with vitiligo. This chain's CDR3 is CASSLEREQYF. CDR3 nucleotide sequence: TGTGCCAGCAGCTTGGAGAGGGAGCAGTACTTC.